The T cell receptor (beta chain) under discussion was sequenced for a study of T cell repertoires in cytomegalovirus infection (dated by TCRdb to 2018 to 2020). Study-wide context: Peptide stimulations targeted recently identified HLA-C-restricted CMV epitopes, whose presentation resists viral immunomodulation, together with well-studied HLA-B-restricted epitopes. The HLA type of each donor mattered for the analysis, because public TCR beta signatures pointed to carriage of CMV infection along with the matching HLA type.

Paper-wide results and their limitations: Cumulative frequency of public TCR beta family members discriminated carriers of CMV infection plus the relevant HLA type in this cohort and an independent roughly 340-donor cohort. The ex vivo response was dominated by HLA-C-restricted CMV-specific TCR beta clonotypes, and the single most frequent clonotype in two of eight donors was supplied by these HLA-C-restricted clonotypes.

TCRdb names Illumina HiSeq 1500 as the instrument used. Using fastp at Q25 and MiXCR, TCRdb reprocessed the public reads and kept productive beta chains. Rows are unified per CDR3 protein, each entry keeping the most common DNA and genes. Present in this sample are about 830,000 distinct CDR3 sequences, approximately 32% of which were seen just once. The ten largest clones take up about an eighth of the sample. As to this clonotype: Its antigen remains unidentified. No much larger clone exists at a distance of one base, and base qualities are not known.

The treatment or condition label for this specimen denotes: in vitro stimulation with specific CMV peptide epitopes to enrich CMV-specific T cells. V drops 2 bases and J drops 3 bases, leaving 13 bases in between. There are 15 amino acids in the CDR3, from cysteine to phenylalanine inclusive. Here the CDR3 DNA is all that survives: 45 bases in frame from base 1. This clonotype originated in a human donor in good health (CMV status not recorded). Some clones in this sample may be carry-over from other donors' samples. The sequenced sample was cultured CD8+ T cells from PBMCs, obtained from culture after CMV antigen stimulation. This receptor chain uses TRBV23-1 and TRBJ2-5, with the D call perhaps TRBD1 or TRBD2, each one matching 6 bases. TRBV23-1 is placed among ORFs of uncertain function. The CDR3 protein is CASSQGQGRKETQYF. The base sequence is TGCGCCAGCAGTCAAGGGCAGGGGAGGAAAGAGACCCAGTACTTC.